One and the same sample provided the 6 T cell receptor beta chains below, sequenced in a study of blood T cell repertoires in COVID-19. TCRdb keeps only in-frame clones here, not all; method: immunoSEQ multiplex PCR. The table shows about 300,000 clones, with roughly 83% occurring only once. Sequencing used peripheral blood. These receptors all stem from a human donor with COVID-19, enrolled during active disease. The donor label of this sample is uncertain.

The chain has TRBV2 and TRBJ2-2; 10 bases fit TRBD2. CDR3 length: 14 residues. With V trimmed by 8 bases and J by 5 bases, 5 bases remained unmatched. CDR1 is SNHLY, CDR2 FYNNEI, per germline. CDR3 protein: CASDPGLATGELFF. DNA of the CDR3: TGTGCCAGCGATCCGGGACTAGCGACCGGGGAGCTGTTTTTT.

The chain couples TRBV5-4 to TRBJ2-7; TRBD2 agrees at 9 bases. Germline V gene sequence: CDR1 SGHNT, CDR2 YYREEE (reference sequence). The CDR3 is 15 residues long. Losses at the gene ends were 3 bases for V and 3 bases for J; bases not matched to a gene: 7. The CDR3 reads CASSSGLAEDYEQYF. The DNA of the CDR3 is TGTGCCAGCAGCTCGGGACTAGCTGAAGACTACGAGCAGTACTTC.

This chain uses TRBV28 with TRBJ1-3; D might be TRBD1 (5 bases). Germline V lookup: CDR1 MDHEN, CDR2 SYDVKM. The germline V and J ends were trimmed by 10 bases and 1 base, with 14 bases remaining between them. The CDR3 is 14 residues long. CDR3 amino acids: CATNRGGSGNTIYF. The CDR3 nucleotides are TGTGCCACCAACCGGGGGGGATCTGGAAACACCATATATTTT. The full variable domain, rest sourced from reference TRBV28 and TRBJ1-3, is DVKVTQSSRYLVKRTGEKVFLECVQDMDHENMFWYRQDPGLGLRLIYFSYDVKMKEKGDIPEGYSVSREKKERFSLILESASTNQTSMYLCATNRGGSGNTIYFGEGSWLTVV.

The chain has TRBV7-9 and TRBJ2-7; 8 bases are a match to TRBD1. Looked up from germline, CDR1 is SEHNR and CDR2 is FQNEAQ (reference sequence). V lost 5 bases and J lost 7; bases outside the gene matches: 13. The CDR3 is made up of 15 amino acids. The CDR3 loop reads CASSPTGVARGEQYF. The DNA of the CDR3 is TGTGCCAGCAGCCCGACAGGGGTAGCGAGGGGAGAGCAGTACTTC.

This chain connects TRBV10-3 to TRBJ2-2; 8 nucleotides agree with TRBD2. V dropped 11 bases and J dropped 4; count of bases not matched to a gene: 6. Germline CDR1 reads ENHRY; CDR2 reads SYGVKD. The CDR3 covers 13 residues. Here the CDR3 reads CAVLGGGTGELFF. The CDR3 bases are TGTGCCGTACTCGGGGGGGGCACCGGGGAGCTGTTTTTT.

The J gene is TRBJ1-1, the V gene TRBV30; the match to TRBD1 covers 7 bases. Per the germline V gene, CDR1 is GTSNPN and CDR2 is SVGIG (reference sequence). Unmatched junction bases numbered 11, after V lost 2 bases and J lost 8 bases. The CDR3 covers 14 residues. The CDR3 here is CAWSTRPATGEAFF. CDR3 DNA sequence: TGTGCCTGGAGTACCAGACCCGCGACAGGGGAAGCTTTCTTT.